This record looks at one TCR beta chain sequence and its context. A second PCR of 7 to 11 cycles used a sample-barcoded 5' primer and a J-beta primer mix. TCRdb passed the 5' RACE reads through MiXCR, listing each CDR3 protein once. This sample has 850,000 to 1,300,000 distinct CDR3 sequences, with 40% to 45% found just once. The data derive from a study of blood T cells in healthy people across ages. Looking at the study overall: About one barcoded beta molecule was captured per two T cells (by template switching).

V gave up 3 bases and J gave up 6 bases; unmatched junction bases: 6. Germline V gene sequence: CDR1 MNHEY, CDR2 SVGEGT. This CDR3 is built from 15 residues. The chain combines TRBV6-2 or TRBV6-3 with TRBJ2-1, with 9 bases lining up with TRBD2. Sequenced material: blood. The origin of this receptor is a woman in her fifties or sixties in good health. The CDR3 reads CASSYQSGGTNEQFF. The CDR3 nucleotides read TGTGCCAGCAGTTATCAAAGCGGGGGGACCAATGAGCAGTTCTTC.